This note documents a single T cell receptor beta chain sequence. This entry is derived from a study of blood T cell repertoires in COVID-19. In the study overall: COVID-19 samples from acute and convalescent phases originated in the United States, Italy and Spain. PBMCs, B-cell-depleted T cells, or T cells were the source of the cDNA or gDNA that made up the material.

In the study's own analysis: Reference gene primer amplification yielded estimated nucleated cell counts. Generated by immunoSEQ multiplex PCR, the TCRdb table keeps only in-frame clones and is missing some. The V and J calls and clone size come from that table; D and trimming were worked out from the DNA. Of 150,000 to 200,000 clones listed, about four fifths are singletons. Germline CDR1 reads MNHEY; CDR2 reads SMNVEV (reference sequence). The CDR3 extends over 16 amino acids. Unmatched junction bases numbered 9, after V lost 6 bases and J lost 2 bases. Sequencing was done on a sample of peripheral blood. The receptor comes from an elderly woman with acute or convalescent COVID-19. The chain joins TRBV27 to TRBJ1-1; 10 nucleotides align to TRBD1. Here the CDR3 DNA reads TGTGCCAGCAGACAGCCGGGACAGGGGACCAACACTGAAGCTTTCTTT. Its translation: CASRQPGQGTNTEAFF.